This T cell receptor (beta chain) was retrieved from a study of PD-L1 blockade in urothelial cancer. The overall study: Administration of atezolizumab to patients began in the mid-2010s, at 1,200 mg intravenously every 3 weeks.

The CDR3 is made up of 14 amino acids. Trimming cost V 4 bases and J 6 bases; bases outside gene matches: 7. Germline V gene lookup returns CDR1 SGHKS and CDR2 YYEKEE (reference sequence). TCRdb's copy holds only in-frame clones and misses some; the assay was immunoSEQ multiplex PCR. The sample records roughly 39,000 clones, approximately 90% being singletons. Patients presented with locally advanced or metastatic urothelial carcinoma. Each patient supplied 1 to 8 pretreatment and on-treatment samples. This clone was seen only once. The chain couples TRBV5-5 to TRBJ2-7; 10 positions agree with TRBD1. The source of this sequence is a man in his 60s with urothelial cancer. Sample: PBMCs, taken around atezolizumab (anti-PD-L1) treatment. The CDR3 loop is CASSPRQGAVEQYF. The CDR3 region has the DNA TGTGCCAGCAGCCCCCGACAGGGGGCCGTCGAGCAGTACTTC.